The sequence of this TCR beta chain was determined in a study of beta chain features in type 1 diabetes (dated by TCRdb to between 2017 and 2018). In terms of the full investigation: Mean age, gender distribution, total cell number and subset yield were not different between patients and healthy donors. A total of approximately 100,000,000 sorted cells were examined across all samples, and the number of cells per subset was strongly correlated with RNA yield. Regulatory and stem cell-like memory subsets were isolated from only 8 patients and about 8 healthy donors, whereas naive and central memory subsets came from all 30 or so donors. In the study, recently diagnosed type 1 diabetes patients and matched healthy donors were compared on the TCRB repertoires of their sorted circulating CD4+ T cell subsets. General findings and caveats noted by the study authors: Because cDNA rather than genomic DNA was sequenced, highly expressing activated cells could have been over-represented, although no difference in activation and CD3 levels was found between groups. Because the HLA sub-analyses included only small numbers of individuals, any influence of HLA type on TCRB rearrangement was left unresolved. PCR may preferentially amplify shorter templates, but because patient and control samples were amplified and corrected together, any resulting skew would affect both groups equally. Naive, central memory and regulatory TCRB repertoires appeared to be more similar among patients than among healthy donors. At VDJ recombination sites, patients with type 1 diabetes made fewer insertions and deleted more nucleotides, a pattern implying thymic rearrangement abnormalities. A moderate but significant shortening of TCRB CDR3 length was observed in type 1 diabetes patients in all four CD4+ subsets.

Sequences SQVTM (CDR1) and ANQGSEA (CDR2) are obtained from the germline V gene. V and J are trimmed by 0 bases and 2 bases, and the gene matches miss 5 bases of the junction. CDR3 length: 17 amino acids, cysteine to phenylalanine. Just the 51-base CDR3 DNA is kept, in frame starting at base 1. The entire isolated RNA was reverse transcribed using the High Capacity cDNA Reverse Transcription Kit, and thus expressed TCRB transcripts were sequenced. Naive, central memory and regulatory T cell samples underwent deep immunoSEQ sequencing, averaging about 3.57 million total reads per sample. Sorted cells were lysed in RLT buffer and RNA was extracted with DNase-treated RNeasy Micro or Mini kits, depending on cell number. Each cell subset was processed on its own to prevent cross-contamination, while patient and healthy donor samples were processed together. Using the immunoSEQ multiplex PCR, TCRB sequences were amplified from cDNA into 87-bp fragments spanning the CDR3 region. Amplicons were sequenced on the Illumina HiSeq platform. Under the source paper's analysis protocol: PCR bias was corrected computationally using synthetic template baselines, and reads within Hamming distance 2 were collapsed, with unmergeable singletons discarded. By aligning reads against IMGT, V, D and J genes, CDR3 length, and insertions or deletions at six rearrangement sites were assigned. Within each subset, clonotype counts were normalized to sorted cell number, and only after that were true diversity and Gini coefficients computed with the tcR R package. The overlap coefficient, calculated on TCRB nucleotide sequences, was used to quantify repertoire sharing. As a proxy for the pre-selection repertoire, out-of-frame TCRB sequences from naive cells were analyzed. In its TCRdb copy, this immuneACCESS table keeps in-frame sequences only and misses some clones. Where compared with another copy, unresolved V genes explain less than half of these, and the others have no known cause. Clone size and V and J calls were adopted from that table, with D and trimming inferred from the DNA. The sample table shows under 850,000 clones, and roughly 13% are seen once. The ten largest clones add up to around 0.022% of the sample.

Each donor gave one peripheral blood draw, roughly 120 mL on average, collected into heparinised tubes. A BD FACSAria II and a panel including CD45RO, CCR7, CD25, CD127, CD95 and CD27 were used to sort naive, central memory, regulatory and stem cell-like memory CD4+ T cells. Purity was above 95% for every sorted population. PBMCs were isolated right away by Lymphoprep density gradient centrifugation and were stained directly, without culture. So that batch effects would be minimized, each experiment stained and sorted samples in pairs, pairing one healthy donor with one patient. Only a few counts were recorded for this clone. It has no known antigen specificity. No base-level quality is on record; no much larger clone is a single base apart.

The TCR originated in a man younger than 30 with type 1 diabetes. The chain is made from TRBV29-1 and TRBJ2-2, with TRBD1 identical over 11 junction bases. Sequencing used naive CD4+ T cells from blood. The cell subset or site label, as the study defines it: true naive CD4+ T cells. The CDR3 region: CSVEDPDRGRNTGELFF. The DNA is TGCAGCGTTGAAGATCCGGACAGGGGGCGAAACACCGGGGAGCTGTTTTTT.